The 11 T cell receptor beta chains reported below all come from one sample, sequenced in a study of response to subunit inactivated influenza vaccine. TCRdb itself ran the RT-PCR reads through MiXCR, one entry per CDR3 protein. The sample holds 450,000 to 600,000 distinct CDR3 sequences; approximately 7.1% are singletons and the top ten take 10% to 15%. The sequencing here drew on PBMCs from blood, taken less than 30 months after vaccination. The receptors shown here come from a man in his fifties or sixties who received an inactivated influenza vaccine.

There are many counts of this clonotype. The CDR3 loop is CAIRGDGLSTDTQYF. CDR3 DNA: TGTGCCATCAGGGGGGACGGACTTAGCACAGATACGCAGTATTTT. This chain links TRBV10-3 with TRBJ2-3, with D perhaps matching TRBD1 or TRBD2 (5 bases each). Germline CDR1 ENHRY, CDR2 SYGVKD. The CDR3 runs 15 residues. V was clipped by 6 bases and J by 0 bases, with 13 bases between them.

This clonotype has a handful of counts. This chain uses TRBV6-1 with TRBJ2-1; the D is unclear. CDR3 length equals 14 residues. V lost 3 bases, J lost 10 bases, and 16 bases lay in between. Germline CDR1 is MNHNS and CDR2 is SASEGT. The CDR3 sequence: CASSDTLGPSEQFF. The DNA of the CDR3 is TGTGCCAGCAGTGATACTCTAGGCCCTTCAGAGCAGTTCTTC.

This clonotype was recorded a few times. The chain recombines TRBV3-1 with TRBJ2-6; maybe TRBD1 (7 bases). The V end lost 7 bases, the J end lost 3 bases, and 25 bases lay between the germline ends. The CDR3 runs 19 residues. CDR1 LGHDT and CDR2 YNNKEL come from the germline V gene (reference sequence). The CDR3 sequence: CASNKGTVPKGGGANVLTF. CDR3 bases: TGTGCCAGCAACAAGGGGACAGTGCCAAAGGGAGGTGGGGCCAACGTCCTGACTTTC.

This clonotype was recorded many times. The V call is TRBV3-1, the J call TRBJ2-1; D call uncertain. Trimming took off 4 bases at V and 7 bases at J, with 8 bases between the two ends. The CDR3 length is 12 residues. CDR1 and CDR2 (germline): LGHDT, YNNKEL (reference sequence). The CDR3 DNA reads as TGTGCCAGCAGCCGCCTGGATAATGAGCAGTTCTTC. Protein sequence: CASSRLDNEQFF.

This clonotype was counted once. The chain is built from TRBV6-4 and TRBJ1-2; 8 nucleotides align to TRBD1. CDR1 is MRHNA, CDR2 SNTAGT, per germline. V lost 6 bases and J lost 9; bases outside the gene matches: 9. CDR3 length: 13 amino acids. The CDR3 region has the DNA TGTGCCAGCAGAGGGACTAGGGACAGGAGCTACACCTTC. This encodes CASRGTRDRSYTF.

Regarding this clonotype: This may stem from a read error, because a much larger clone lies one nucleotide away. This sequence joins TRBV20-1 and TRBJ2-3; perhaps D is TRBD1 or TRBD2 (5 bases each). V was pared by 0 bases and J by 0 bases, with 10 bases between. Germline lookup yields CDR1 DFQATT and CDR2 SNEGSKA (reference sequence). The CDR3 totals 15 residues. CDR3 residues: CSAREGRISTDTQYF. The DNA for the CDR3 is TGCAGTGCTAGAGAGGGACGGATAAGCACAGATACGCAGTATTTT.

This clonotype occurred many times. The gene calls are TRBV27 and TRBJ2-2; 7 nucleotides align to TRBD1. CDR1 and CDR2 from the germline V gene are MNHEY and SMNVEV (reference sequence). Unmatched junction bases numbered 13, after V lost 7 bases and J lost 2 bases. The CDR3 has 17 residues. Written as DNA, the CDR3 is TGTGCCAGCACCAAGCGGTCAGGACAGGCCAACACCGGGGAGCTGTTTTTT. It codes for CASTKRSGQANTGELFF.

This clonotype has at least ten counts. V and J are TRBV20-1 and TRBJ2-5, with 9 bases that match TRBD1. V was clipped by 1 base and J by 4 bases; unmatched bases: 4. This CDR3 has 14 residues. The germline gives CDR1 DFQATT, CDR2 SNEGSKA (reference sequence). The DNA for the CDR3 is TGCAGTGCTAGAGGAAGGGGACAGGGAGAGACCCAGTACTTC. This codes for CSARGRGQGETQYF.

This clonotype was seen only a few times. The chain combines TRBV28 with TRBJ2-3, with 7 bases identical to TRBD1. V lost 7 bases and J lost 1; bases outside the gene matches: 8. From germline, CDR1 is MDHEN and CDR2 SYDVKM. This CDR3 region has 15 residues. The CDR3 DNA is TGTGCCAGCAAAAGACAGGGTAAAGGCACAGATACGCAGTATTTT. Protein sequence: CASKRQGKGTDTQYF. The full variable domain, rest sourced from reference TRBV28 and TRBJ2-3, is DVKVTQSSRYLVKRTGEKVFLECVQDMDHENMFWYRQDPGLGLRLIYFSYDVKMKEKGDIPEGYSVSREKKERFSLILESASTNQTSMYLCASKRQGKGTDTQYFGPGTRLTVL.

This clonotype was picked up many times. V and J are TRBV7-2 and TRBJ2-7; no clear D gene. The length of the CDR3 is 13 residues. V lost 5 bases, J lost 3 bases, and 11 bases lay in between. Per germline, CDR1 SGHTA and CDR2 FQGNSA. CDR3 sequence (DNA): TGTGCCAGCAGCCCGGACGGGTTCTACGAGCAGTACTTC. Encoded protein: CASSPDGFYEQYF.

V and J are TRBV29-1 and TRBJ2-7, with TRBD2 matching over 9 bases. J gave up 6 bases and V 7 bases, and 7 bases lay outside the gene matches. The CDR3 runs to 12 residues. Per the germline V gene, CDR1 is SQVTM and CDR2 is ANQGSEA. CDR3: CSAQREDGEQYF. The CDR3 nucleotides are TGCAGCGCCCAGCGGGAGGACGGCGAGCAGTACTTC.